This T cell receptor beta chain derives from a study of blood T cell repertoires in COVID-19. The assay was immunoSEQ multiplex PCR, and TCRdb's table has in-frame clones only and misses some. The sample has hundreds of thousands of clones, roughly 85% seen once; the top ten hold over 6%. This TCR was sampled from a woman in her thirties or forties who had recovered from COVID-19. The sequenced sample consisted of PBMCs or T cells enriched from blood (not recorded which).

This chain's CDR3 is CAWATADRGKTEAFF. CDR3 nucleotide sequence: TGTGCCTGGGCAACCGCGGACAGGGGAAAGACTGAAGCTTTCTTT. The chain couples TRBV30 to TRBJ1-1; TRBD1 agrees at 9 bases. V trimming: 5 bases; J trimming: 5 bases; junction bases outside the gene matches: 12. This CDR3 has 15 amino acids. Germline CDR1 is GTSNPN and CDR2 is SVGIG (reference sequence).